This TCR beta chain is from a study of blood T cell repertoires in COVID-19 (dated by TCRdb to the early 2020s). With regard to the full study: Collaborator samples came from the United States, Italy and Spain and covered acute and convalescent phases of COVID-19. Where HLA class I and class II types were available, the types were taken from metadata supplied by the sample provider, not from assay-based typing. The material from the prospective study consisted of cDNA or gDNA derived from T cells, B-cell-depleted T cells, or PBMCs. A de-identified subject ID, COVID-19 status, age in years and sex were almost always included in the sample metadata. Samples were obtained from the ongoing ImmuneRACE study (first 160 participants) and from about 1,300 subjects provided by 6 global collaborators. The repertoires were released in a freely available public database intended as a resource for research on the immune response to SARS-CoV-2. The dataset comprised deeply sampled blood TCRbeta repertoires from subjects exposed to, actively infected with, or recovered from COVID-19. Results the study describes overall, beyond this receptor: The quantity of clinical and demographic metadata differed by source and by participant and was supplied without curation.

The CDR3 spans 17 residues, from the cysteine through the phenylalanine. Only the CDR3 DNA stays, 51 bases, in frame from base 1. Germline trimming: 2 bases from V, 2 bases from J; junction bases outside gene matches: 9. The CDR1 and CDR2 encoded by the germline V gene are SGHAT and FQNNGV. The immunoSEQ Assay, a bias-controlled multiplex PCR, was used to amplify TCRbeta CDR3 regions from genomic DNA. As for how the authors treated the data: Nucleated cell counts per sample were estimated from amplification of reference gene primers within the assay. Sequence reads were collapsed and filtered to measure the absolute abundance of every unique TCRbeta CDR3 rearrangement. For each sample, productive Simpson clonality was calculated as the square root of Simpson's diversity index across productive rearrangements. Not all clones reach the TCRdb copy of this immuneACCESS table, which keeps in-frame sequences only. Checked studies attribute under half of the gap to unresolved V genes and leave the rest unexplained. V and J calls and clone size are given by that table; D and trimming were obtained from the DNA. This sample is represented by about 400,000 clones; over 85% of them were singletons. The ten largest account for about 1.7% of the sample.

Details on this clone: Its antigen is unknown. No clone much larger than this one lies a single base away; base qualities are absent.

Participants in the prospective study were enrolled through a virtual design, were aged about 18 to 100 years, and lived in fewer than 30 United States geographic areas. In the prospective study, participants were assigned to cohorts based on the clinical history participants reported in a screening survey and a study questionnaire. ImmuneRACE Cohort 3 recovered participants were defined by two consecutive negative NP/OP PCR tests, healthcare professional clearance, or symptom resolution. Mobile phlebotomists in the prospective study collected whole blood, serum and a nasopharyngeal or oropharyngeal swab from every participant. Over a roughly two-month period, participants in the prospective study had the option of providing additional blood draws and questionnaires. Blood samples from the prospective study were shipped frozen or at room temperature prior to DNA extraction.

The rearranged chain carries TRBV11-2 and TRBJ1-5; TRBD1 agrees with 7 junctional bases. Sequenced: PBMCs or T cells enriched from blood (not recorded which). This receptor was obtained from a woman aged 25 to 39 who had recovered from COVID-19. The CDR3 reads CASSLMQGDSGNQPQHF. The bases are TGTGCCAGCAGCTTAATGCAGGGGGATTCGGGCAATCAGCCCCAGCATTTT.